This T cell receptor beta chain was sequenced for a study of CD8 T cells in Susac syndrome. The study's findings and limits: The number of Susac-specific public clones found was sixteen in total CD8+ repertoires and 4 to 6 in CD8+ TEMRA repertoires.

This CDR3 is 17 amino acids long. Trimming removed 3 bases from V and 2 bases from J, with 19 bases in between. Germline CDR1 is LNHNV and CDR2 is YYDKDF (reference sequence). TCR beta sequencing covered blood CD8+ and CD4+ T cells. As judged by recently defined diagnostic criteria, patients with Susac syndrome had definite or probable disease. An input of about 0.45 to 1 ug of RNA was subjected to reverse transcription using random hexamers. One entry per CDR3 protein results from TCRdb running MiXCR on the immunoSEQ multiplex PCR reads. The sample includes around 170,000 distinct CDR3 sequences, roughly 94% of them seen just once. The sample holds one count of this clonotype. Its target is not known.

The clonotype comes from a human donor with Susac syndrome. The sample was CD8+ T cells from PBMCs. The chain uses TRBV15 and TRBJ2-5; D is perhaps TRBD1 or TRBD2 (5 bases each). CDR3 DNA sequence: TGTGCCACCAGCAGTCTATGGGGGAACGCACCTCAAGAGACCCAGTACTTC. It codes for CATSSLWGNAPQETQYF.